This TCR beta chain is drawn from a study of blood T cell repertoires in COVID-19 (dated by TCRdb to about 2020). About the investigation overall: Samples from collaborators originated in the United States, Italy and Spain and spanned both the acute and convalescent phases of COVID-19. Nearly every sample came with metadata listing a de-identified subject ID, COVID-19 status, age in years and sex. Where HLA class I and class II types were available, the types were taken from metadata supplied by the sample provider, not from assay-based typing. The prospective study material was composed of cDNA or gDNA derived from T cells, B-cell-depleted T cells, or PBMCs. The repertoires were made available in a free public database intended to serve as a resource for research on the immune response to SARS-CoV-2. Deeply sampled blood TCRbeta repertoires from subjects exposed to, actively infected with, or recovered from COVID-19 were included in the dataset. The samples were drawn from the first 160 participants of the ongoing ImmuneRACE study and from over 950 subjects provided by 6 global collaborators. The study at large found these results: The quantity of clinical and demographic metadata differed by source and by participant and was supplied without curation.

Comments on this clone: Its antigen is currently not known. No base quality values were provided; no much bigger clone lies one nucleotide off.

TCRbeta CDR3 regions were amplified from genomic DNA using the immunoSEQ Assay, a bias-controlled multiplex PCR. On the authors' methods: Nucleated cell counts per sample were estimated from amplification of reference gene primers within the assay. To quantify the absolute abundance of each unique TCRbeta CDR3 rearrangement, sequence reads were collapsed and filtered. For each sample, productive Simpson clonality was calculated as the square root of Simpson's diversity index over productive rearrangements. In TCRdb, the immuneACCESS table is reduced to in-frame sequences with V and J assigned. These tables do not hold every clone; where another copy was compared, an unresolved V gene accounts for under half, and the others remain unexplained. V, J and clone size are taken as reported in that table, and D and trimming were inferred from the DNA itself. This sample gives roughly 220,000 clones in total; around 86% of them show up just once. 8.2% of the sample is held by the ten biggest clonotypes.

One collaborating source in Seattle enrolled patients during active infection and followed them longitudinally through the course of disease. The collaborating institutions used their own protocols to collect whole blood in K2EDTA tubes. Collaborator samples were shipped for TCRbeta analysis as frozen whole blood, isolated PBMCs, or DNA extracted from either sample type. A distance of 12 bases separates the germline ends of V and J, which lose 6 bases and 2 bases respectively. Including the terminal cysteine and phenylalanine, the CDR3 comprises 14 residues. The kept DNA is CDR3 alone, 42 bases in frame from the first base. The germline V gene yields MNHEY for CDR1 and SVGAGI for CDR2.

This receptor was taken from a woman of 80 years or more with COVID-19, enrolled during active disease. Sequencing used peripheral blood. Recombination joined TRBV6-5 with TRBJ2-3, with TRBD1 perhaps the D gene, on 5 matching bases. The sequenced DNA: TGTGCCAGCAGCGACAGCTATCTCACAGATACGCAGTATTTT. Translation gives CASSDSYLTDTQYF.